Following are 15 T cell receptor beta chains from one sample sequenced in a study of OX40 agonist ivuxolimab in advanced cancers. Only in-frame clones appear in the TCRdb table, and some are missing; sequencing was by immunoSEQ multiplex PCR. Of about 41,000 clones in the sample, over 75% were seen once. This sample comprised CD4+ or CD8+ T cells sorted from blood, obtained in a trial of the OX40 agonist ivuxolimab. The receptor source for this set is an adult with an advanced solid tumor such as melanoma, head and neck, liver or kidney cancer.

This CDR3 reads CASGLVPGQPQHF. The CDR3 DNA follows: TGTGCTAGTGGTTTGGTACCGGGTCAGCCCCAGCATTTT. The J gene is TRBJ1-5, the V gene TRBV12-5; no reliable D call. Germline CDR1 LGHNT, CDR2 FRNRAP. V was pared by 0 bases and J by 6 bases, with 6 bases between. The CDR3 runs 13 residues.

V usage is TRBV2 and J usage is TRBJ1-1, with 9 bases aligning to TRBD1. CDR1 is SNHLY and CDR2 is FYNNEI in the germline V gene. CDR3 length: 13 residues. Losses at the gene ends were 5 bases for V and 7 bases for J; bases not matched to a gene: 5. This CDR3 reads CASSPGQGNEAFF. The CDR3 DNA reads TGTGCCAGCAGTCCCGGACAGGGGAATGAAGCTTTCTTT.

This clone was observed a few times. The genes are TRBV4-2 and TRBJ1-5; 7 nucleotides line up with TRBD1. In germline, CDR1 is LGHNA, CDR2 YNFKEQ. J was trimmed by 1 base and V by 5 bases; bases with no gene match: 8. The CDR3 contains 16 residues. CDR3 bases: TGTGCCAGCAGCTTGGGGGGCAGGGGGAGCAATCAGCCCCAGCATTTT. Protein product: CASSLGGRGSNQPQHF.

The gene calls are TRBV6-6 and TRBJ2-1; D uncertain. Looked up from germline, CDR1 is MNHNY and CDR2 is SVGAGI (reference sequence). Trimming pared 0 bases from V and 10 bases from J, leaving 10 bases between. This CDR3 region has 13 residues. For the CDR3, the DNA is TGTGCCAGCAGTTACTCGGGCCGGGCCGAGCAGTTCTTC. Its translation: CASSYSGRAEQFF.

The CDR3 bases are TGTGCCAGCAGGTCCCCGGGGGAGACCCAGTACTTC. Residues: CASRSPGETQYF. The chain employs TRBV6-5 and TRBJ2-5; TRBD2 might be the D (5 bases). The CDR3 covers 12 residues. From germline, CDR1 is MNHEY and CDR2 SVGAGI. V was shortened by 6 bases and J by 5 bases, with 10 bases between the two germline ends.

CDR3 bases: TGCAGCGCACACATTGCTCCGGTGGGCTATGGCTACACCTTC. This sequence encodes CSAHIAPVGYGYTF. The V gene is TRBV29-1, the J gene TRBJ1-2; unclear D gene. Germline assignment: CDR1 SQVTM and CDR2 ANQGSEA. This CDR3 region has 14 residues. V lost 7 bases to trimming and J lost 4 bases, with 19 bases between them.

The sample holds a few counts of this clone. CDR3 nucleotide sequence: TGTGCCTGGAAGAAGGGTAGCGGGAGACCCCACGAGCAGTACTTC. This gives the protein CAWKKGSGRPHEQYF. The genes are TRBV30 and TRBJ2-7; 9 bases are shared with TRBD2. Germline CDR1 GTSNPN, CDR2 SVGIG (reference sequence). The J segment lost 5 bases and the V segment lost 4 bases, leaving 12 bases of the junction unmatched. The CDR3 has 15 residues.

This chain joins TRBV9 and TRBJ2-1; no firm D call. The germline gives CDR1 SGDLS, CDR2 YYNGEE. The CDR3 extends over 14 amino acids. V was trimmed by 3 bases and J by 6 bases, leaving 13 bases between them. The CDR3 DNA is TGTGCCAGCAGCGACCATAGGGAAGTCAATGAGCAGTTCTTC. Protein sequence: CASSDHREVNEQFF. The full variable domain, its missing parts supplied by reference TRBV9 and TRBJ2-1, is DSGVTQTPKHLITATGQRVTLRCSPRSGDLSVYWYQQSLDQGLQFLIQYYNGEERAKGNILERFSAQQFPDLHSELNLSSLELGDSALYFCASSDHREVNEQFFGPGTRLTVL.

The chain carries TRBV6-1 and TRBJ1-1, with D hard to call. V was pared by 5 bases and J by 4 bases, with 11 bases between. The germline V gene has CDR1 MNHNS and CDR2 SASEGT. This CDR3 comprises 13 residues. The CDR3 nucleotides are TGTGCCAGCAGTTCCCGGACCCTCACTGAAGCTTTCTTT. Its protein is CASSSRTLTEAFF.

The V call is TRBV6-5, the J call TRBJ2-7, with 7 bases that match TRBD1. The V segment lost 4 bases and the J segment 0 bases; nucleotides outside the gene matches: 3. Germline V gives CDR1 MNHEY, CDR2 SVGAGI. This CDR3 is built from 14 residues. CDR3 sequence reads: CASSSDRSSYEQYF. The CDR3 bases are TGTGCCAGCAGTTCGGACAGGAGCTCCTACGAGCAGTACTTC.

J is TRBJ2-1 and V is TRBV29-1, with unresolved D. Trimming pared 5 bases from V and 0 bases from J, leaving 17 bases between. CDR1 and CDR2 from the germline V gene are SQVTM and ANQGSEA. This CDR3 is built from 16 residues. The CDR3 here is CSVSNRRFSSYNEQFF. Here the CDR3 DNA reads TGCAGCGTTTCAAACCGCAGGTTCAGCTCCTACAATGAGCAGTTCTTC.

A single count supports this clone. This chain links TRBV7-2 with TRBJ2-5; D might be TRBD1 (5 bases). The length of the CDR3 is 14 residues. Germline loops: CDR1 SGHTA, CDR2 FQGNSA. V gave up 5 bases and J gave up 5 bases, with 15 bases separating them. The CDR3 sequence: CASSRVQGVETQYF. CDR3 sequence (DNA): TGTGCCAGCAGCCGGGTCCAGGGTGTGGAGACCCAGTACTTC.

The V gene is TRBV7-8, the J gene TRBJ2-5; a weak D match, TRBD2 (5 bases). The CDR3 runs 11 residues. Germline CDR1 and CDR2: SGHVS and FQNEAQ. The V end was cut by 5 bases, the J end by 7 bases, with 8 bases between. DNA for the CDR3: TGTGCCAGCAGCCCCGAGGGGACCCAGTACTTC. Amino acids: CASSPEGTQYF.

This chain connects TRBV19 to TRBJ2-2; 8 bases map to TRBD2. Germline loops: CDR1 LNHDA, CDR2 SQIVND (reference sequence). CDR3 length: 19 residues. Germline trimming cut 3 bases from V and 3 bases from J; bases unmatched to any gene: 15. In DNA form, the CDR3 reads TGTGCCAGTAGTATCGCCTCCGGGACGGGAGGGTTGGACACCGGGGAGCTGTTTTTT. Its translation is CASSIASGTGGLDTGELFF.

This rearrangement joins TRBV9 to TRBJ1-2; D gene unclear. With 0 bases removed from V and 8 bases from J, the gap between germline ends came to 17 bases. CDR1 and CDR2 (germline): SGDLS, YYNGEE. CDR3 length equals 15 residues. CDR3 amino acids: CASSVALPDMRGYTF. DNA of the CDR3: TGTGCCAGCAGCGTAGCCCTCCCCGACATGAGGGGCTACACCTTC.